In this sample, the clone carrying this T cell receptor beta chain turned up many times. Its target is not known. TCRdb ran MiXCR on the PCR reads and lists one entry per CDR3 protein. Altogether just over 35,000 distinct CDR3 sequences are present, around 20% being singletons, with the ten largest covering approximately 6.7%. These data come from a study of molecular identifiers for immune sequencing clone quantification. Whole-study findings and limits: Whereas clones above 20 RNA copies held under 1% of naive-cell molecules, they held over 97% of effector molecules.

Per the germline V gene, CDR1 is MNHEY and CDR2 is SMNVEV (reference sequence). The length of the CDR3 is 16 residues. V dropped 3 bases and J dropped 1; count of bases not matched to a gene: 6. The chain is built from TRBV27 and TRBJ2-5; 9 bases fit TRBD1. The origin of this receptor is a human donor in good health. Some libraries in this study had Jurkat cell RNA spiked in. Source material: naive CD8+ T cells from blood, with Jurkat cell RNA spiked in. Sample subset: FACS-sorted CD8+CD4-CCR7+CD45RA+ naive T cells. CDR3 sequence (DNA): TGTGCCAGCAGTTTCGGGACAGGGAACTTCCAAGAGACCCAGTACTTC. Translation gives CASSFGTGNFQETQYF.